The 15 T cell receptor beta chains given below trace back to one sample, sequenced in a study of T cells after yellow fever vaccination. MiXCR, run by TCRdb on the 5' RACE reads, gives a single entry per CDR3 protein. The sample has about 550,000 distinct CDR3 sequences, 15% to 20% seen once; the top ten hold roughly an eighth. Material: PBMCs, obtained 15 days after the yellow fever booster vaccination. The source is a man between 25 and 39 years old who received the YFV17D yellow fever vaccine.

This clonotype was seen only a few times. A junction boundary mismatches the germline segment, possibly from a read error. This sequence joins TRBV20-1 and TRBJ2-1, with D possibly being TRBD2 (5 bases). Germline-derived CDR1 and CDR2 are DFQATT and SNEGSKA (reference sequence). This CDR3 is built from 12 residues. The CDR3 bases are TGCAGTGCTTGGACTGTCGCGAATGGGCAGTTCTTC. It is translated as CSAWTVANGQFF.

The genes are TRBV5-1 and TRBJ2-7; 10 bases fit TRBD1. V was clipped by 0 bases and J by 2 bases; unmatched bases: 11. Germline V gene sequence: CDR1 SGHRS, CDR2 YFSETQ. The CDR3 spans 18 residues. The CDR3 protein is CASSLGNPRTGGPYEQYF. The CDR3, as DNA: TGCGCCAGCAGCTTGGGGAACCCAAGGACAGGGGGGCCCTACGAGCAGTACTTC. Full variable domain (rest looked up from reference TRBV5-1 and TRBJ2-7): KAGVTQTPRYLIKTRGQQVTLSCSPISGHRSVSWYQQTPGQGLQFLFEYFSETQRNKGNFPGRFSGRQFSNSRSEMNVSTLELGDSALYLCASSLGNPRTGGPYEQYFGPGTRLTVT.

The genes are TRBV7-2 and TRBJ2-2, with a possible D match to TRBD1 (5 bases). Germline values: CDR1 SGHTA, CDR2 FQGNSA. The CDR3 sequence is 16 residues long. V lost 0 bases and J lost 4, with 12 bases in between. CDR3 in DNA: TGTGCCAGCAGCTTAGCGCCGACAGACTCCACCGGGGAGCTGTTTTTT. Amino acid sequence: CASSLAPTDSTGELFF.

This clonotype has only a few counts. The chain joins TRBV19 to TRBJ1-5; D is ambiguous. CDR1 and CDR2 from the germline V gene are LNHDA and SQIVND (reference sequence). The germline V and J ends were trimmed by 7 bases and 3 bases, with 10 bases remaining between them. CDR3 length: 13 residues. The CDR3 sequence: CASNLGNNQPQHF. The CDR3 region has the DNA TGTGCCAGTAATTTGGGGAACAATCAGCCCCAGCATTTT.

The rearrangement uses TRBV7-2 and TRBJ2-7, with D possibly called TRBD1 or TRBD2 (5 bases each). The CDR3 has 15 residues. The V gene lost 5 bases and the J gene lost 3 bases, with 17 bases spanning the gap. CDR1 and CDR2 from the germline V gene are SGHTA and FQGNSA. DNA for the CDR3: TGTGCCAGCAGCCCCCGGGGCCCCTTTAGCTACGAGCAGTACTTC. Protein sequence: CASSPRGPFSYEQYF. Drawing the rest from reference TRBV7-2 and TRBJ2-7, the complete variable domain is GAGVSQSPSNKVTEKGKDVELRCDPISGHTALYWYRQSLGQGLEFLIYFQGNSAPDKSGLPSDRFSAERTGGSVSTLTIQRTQQEDSAVYLCASSPRGPFSYEQYFGPGTRLTVT.

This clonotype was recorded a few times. The CDR3 protein is CSARIGTSVTDTQYF. CDR3 DNA: TGCAGTGCTAGAATCGGGACTAGCGTAACAGATACGCAGTATTTT. The J gene is TRBJ2-3, the V gene TRBV20-1; 10 nucleotides agree with TRBD2. The J segment lost 3 bases and the V segment lost 2 bases, leaving 5 bases of the junction unmatched. Germline assignment: CDR1 DFQATT and CDR2 SNEGSKA (reference sequence). The CDR3 is 15 amino acids.

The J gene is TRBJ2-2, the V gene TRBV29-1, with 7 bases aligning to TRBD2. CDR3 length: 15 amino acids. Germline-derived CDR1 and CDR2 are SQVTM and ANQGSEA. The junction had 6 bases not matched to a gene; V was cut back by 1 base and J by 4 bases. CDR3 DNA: TGCAGCGTTGAAGGGCGGGAGAGTAGCACCGGGGAGCTGTTTTTT. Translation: CSVEGRESSTGELFF.

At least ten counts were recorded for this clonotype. CDR3 in DNA: TGTGCCACCAGCAGAGATTCCCAGACAGTTTATGAGCAGTTCTTC. This codes for CATSRDSQTVYEQFF. The chain has TRBV15 and TRBJ2-1, with TRBD1 as a possible D gene (5 bases). The CDR3 is 15 amino acids. The V gene's germline CDR1 is LNHNV and CDR2 YYDKDF (reference sequence). V lost 0 bases and J 8 bases, leaving 14 bases between the germline ends.

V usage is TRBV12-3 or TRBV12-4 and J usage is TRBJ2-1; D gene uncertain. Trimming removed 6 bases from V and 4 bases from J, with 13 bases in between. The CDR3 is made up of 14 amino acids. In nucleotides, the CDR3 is TGTGCCAGCAGACTGTGGACCGGGTACAATGAGCAGTTCTTC. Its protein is CASRLWTGYNEQFF.

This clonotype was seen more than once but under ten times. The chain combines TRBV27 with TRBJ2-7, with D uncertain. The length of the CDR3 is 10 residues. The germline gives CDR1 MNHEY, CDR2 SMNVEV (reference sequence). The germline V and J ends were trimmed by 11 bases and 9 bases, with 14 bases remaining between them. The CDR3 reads CAGDPHRQYF. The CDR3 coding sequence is TGTGCCGGCGACCCACACCGGCAGTACTTC.

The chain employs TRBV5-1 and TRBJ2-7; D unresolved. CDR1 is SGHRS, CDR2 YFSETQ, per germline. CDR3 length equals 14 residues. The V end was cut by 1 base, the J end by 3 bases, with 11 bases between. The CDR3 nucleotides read TGCGCCAGCAGCTTGTTTCTCGGTGGCTACGAGCAGTACTTC. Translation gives CASSLFLGGYEQYF.

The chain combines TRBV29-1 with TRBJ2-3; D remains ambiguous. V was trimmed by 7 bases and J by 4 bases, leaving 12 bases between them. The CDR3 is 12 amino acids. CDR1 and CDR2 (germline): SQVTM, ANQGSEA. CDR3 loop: CSADPRADTQYF. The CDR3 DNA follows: TGCAGCGCAGACCCACGCGCAGATACGCAGTATTTT.

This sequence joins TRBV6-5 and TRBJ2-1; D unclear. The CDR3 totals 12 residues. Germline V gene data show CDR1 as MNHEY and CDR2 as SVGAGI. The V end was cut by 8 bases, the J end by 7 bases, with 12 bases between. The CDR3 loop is CASGMEMNEQFF. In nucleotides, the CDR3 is TGTGCCAGCGGGATGGAGATGAATGAGCAGTTCTTC.

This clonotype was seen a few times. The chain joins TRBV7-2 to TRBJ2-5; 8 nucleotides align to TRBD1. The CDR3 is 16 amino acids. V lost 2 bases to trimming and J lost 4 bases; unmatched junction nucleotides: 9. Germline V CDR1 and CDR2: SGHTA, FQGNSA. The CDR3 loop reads CASSLNPGTGRETQYF. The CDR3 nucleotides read TGTGCCAGCAGCTTAAACCCCGGGACAGGTCGAGAGACCCAGTACTTC. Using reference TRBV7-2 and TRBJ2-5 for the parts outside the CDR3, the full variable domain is GAGVSQSPSNKVTEKGKDVELRCDPISGHTALYWYRQSLGQGLEFLIYFQGNSAPDKSGLPSDRFSAERTGGSVSTLTIQRTQQEDSAVYLCASSLNPGTGRETQYFGPGTRLLVL.

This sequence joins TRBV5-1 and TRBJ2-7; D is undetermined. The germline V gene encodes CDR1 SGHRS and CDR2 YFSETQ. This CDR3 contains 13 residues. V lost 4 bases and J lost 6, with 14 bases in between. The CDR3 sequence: CASSLTTDLEQYF. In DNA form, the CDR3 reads TGCGCCAGCAGCCTAACAACAGATCTCGAGCAGTACTTC.